This TCR beta chain was sequenced for a study of blood T cell repertoires in COVID-19. Overall study: From T cells, B-cell-depleted T cells, or PBMCs came the material, which was cDNA or gDNA.

How the authors handled the data: Reference gene primer amplification gave estimated nucleated cell counts. Profiling relied on immunoSEQ multiplex PCR, and the TCRdb table lists in-frame clones only, not all of them. Clone size and V and J calls were adopted from that table, with D and trimming inferred from the DNA. The sample lists 150,000 to 200,000 clones, 65% to 85% occurring once. After removal of 4 bases from V and 0 bases from J, the junction contained 8 bases not matched to a gene. Germline V gene data show CDR1 as SNHLY and CDR2 as FYNNEI. This CDR3 region has 16 residues. In its sample, this clone was seen once. Participant age was roughly 18 to 100 years, and participants resided in approximately 24 US areas. Grouping used clinical history reported by participants in a survey and questionnaire.

Sequencing was carried out using PBMCs or T cells enriched from blood (not recorded which). The chain uses TRBV2 and TRBJ1-1, with TRBD1 matching over 7 bases. This sequence was found in a man in his forties or fifties who had recovered from COVID-19. CDR3 protein: CASSVWLDRMNTEAFF. CDR3 DNA: TGTGCCAGCAGTGTTTGGTTGGACAGGATGAACACTGAAGCTTTCTTT.